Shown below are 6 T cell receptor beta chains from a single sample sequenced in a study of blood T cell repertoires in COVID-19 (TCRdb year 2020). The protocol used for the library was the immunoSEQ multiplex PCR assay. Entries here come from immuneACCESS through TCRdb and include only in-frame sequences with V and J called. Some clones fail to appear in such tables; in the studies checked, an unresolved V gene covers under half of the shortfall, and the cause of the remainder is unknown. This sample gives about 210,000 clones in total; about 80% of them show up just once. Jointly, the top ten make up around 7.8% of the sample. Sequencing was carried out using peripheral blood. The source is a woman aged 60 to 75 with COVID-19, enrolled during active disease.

As DNA, the CDR3 is TGTGCCACCAGTGGAAGCGGGGCTTACAATGAGCAGTTCTTC. Translation gives CATSGSGAYNEQFF. The chain carries TRBV24-1 and TRBJ2-1; 7 nucleotides line up with TRBD2. J was trimmed by 4 bases and V by 5 bases; bases with no gene match: 4. Germline V lookup: CDR1 KGHDR, CDR2 SFDVKD. This CDR3 region has 14 residues.

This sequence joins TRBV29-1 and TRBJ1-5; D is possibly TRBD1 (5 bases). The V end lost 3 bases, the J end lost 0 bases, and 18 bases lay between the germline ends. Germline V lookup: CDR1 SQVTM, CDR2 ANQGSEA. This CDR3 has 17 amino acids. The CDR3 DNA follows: TGCAGCGTTGACAATTCCTCCGGGGGATATAGCAATCAGCCCCAGCATTTT. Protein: CSVDNSSGGYSNQPQHF. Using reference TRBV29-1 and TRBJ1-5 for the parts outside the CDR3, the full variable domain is SAVISQKPSRDICQRGTSLTIQCQVDSQVTMMFWYRQQPGQSLTLIATANQGSEATYESGFVIDKFPISRPNLTFSTLTVSNMSPEDSSIYLCSVDNSSGGYSNQPQHFGDGTRLSIL.

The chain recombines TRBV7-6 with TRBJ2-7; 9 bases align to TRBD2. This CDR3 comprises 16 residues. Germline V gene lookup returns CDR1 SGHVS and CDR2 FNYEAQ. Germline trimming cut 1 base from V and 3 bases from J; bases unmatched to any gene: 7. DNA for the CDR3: TGTGCCAGCAGCTTAGGTAGTAGCGGGAGTTTCTACGAGCAGTACTTC. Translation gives CASSLGSSGSFYEQYF.

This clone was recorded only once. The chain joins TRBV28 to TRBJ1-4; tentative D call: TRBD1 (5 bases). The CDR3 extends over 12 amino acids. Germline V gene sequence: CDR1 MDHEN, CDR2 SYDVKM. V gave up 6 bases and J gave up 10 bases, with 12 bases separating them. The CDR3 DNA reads TGTGCCAGCAGAGGGGCGGGGGGAAAACTGTTTTTT. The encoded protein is CASRGAGGKLFF.

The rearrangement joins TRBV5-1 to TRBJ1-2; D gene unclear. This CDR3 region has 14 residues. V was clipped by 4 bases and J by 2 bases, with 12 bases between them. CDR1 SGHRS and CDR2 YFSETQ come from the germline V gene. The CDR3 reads CASSVQTGNYGYTF. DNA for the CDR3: TGCGCCAGCAGCGTTCAGACTGGAAACTATGGCTACACCTTC. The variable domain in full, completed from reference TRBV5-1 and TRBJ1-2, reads KAGVTQTPRYLIKTRGQQVTLSCSPISGHRSVSWYQQTPGQGLQFLFEYFSETQRNKGNFPGRFSGRQFSNSRSEMNVSTLELGDSALYLCASSVQTGNYGYTFGSGTRLTVV.

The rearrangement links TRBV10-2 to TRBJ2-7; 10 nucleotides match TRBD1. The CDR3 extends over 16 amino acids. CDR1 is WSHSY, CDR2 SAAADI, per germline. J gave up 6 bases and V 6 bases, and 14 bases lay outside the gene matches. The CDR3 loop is CASSELKAGQGREQYV. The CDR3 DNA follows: TGCGCCAGCAGCGAACTTAAGGCGGGACAGGGGCGCGAGCAGTACGTC.